This T cell receptor beta chain was sequenced during a study of breast tumors, draining lymph nodes, adjacent tissues. Whole-study findings and limits: The lymph node origin of tumor T cells was framed as consistent with a hypothesis, not demonstrated. Compared with lymph nodes, tumors were less diverse; compared with nontumor tissue, more. The data were judged consistent with most tumor T cells coming from lymph node and expanding in tumor.

A word on this clonotype: The target antigen is unknown.

Germline V gene sequence: CDR1 MGHDK, CDR2 SYGVNS. The CDR3 covers 13 residues. The V end was cut by 6 bases, the J end by 2 bases, with 10 bases between. MiXCR, run by TCRdb on the multiplex PCR reads, gives a single entry per CDR3 protein. The sample shows about 15,000 distinct CDR3 sequences, 50% to 60% of them seen only once. Sequencing was carried out using tumor-adjacent breast tissue. The chain employs TRBV25-1 and TRBJ1-2; D is unresolved. The origin of this receptor is a female donor with breast cancer. Some clones in this sample may be carry-over from other donors' samples. Written as DNA, the CDR3 is TGTGCCAGCAGCCAGTCACCAAACTATGGCTACACCTTC. It codes for CASSQSPNYGYTF.